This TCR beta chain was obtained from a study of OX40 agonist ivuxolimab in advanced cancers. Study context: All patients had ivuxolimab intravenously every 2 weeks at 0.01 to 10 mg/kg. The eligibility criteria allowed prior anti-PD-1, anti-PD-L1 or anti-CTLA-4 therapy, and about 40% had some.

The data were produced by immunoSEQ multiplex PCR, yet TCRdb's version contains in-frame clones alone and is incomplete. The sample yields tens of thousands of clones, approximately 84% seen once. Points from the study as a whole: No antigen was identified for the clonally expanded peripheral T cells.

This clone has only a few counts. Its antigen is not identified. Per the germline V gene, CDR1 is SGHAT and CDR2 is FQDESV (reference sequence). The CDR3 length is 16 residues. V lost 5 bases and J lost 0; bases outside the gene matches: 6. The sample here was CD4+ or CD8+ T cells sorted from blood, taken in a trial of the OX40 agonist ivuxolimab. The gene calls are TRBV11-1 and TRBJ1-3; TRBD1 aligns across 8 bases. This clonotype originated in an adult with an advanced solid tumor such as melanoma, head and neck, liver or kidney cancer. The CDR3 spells CASSDGQGHSGNTIYF. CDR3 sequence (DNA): TGTGCCAGCAGCGACGGACAGGGCCACTCTGGAAACACCATATATTTT.